This T cell receptor (beta chain) appears in the sequencing data of a study of spatial heterogeneity in lung cancer. This sample's time point: sample taken at primary tumor resection. The V gene end was trimmed by 5 bases and the J gene end by 1 base; junction bases not matched to a gene: 15. The CDR3 consists of 18 residues. Germline V gene sequence: CDR1 SEHNR, CDR2 FQNEAQ (reference sequence). TCRdb passed the 5' RACE reads through MiXCR, listing each CDR3 protein once. The table lists about 38,000 distinct CDR3 sequences, 7.5% of them singletons. Sequencing was performed on PBMCs, taken at surgery. The genes are TRBV7-9 and TRBJ1-1, with 8 bases identical to TRBD1. This receptor was identified in a male donor with early-stage non-small cell lung cancer. CDR3 sequence reads: CASSEKENAGQGNTEAFF. CDR3 nucleotides: TGTGCCAGCAGCGAGAAGGAGAATGCAGGACAGGGGAACACTGAAGCTTTCTTT.